The rows below give T cell receptor beta chains drawn from one sample of a study of blood T cell repertoires in COVID-19. Produced via immunoSEQ multiplex PCR; TCRdb's table is partial and in-frame only. The table lists a few hundred thousand clones, around nine tenths of them singletons, with roughly 8.9% in the top ten. The sample consisted of PBMCs or T cells enriched from blood (not recorded which). These receptor sequences come from a woman in her forties who had recovered from COVID-19. The CDR3 runs from the conserved cysteine through the conserved F or W. The order of the fields is J gene, D gene, V gene, clone size, CDR3 protein, CDR3 DNA. The D gene is left open where the match is weak. Size values are once, few and many counts, or a class for expanded clones, and some rows have none.

J gene: TRBJ1-3
D gene: -
V gene: TRBV15
clone size: -
CDR3 protein: CATSIGLQGNTIYF
CDR3 DNA: TGTGCCACCAGTATTGGCCTCCAGGGGAACACCATATATTTT

J gene: TRBJ2-3
D gene: -
V gene: TRBV7-9
clone size: -
CDR3 protein: CASSWGVTDTQYF
CDR3 DNA: TGTGCCAGCAGCTGGGGGGTTACAGATACGCAGTATTTT

J gene: TRBJ1-1
D gene: -
V gene: TRBV3-1/TRBV3-2
clone size: -
CDR3 protein: CASSRTVNTEAFF
CDR3 DNA: TGTGCCAGCAGCCGGACAGTCAACACTGAAGCTTTCTTT

J gene: TRBJ2-7
D gene: TRBD1
V gene: TRBV12-3/TRBV12-4
clone size: -
CDR3 protein: CASSLQGVYEQYF
CDR3 DNA: TGTGCCAGCAGTTTACAGGGGGTCTACGAGCAGTACTTC

J gene: TRBJ1-2
D gene: -
V gene: TRBV18
clone size: few
CDR3 protein: CASSPLEGNYGYTF
CDR3 DNA: TGTGCCAGCTCACCACTGGAGGGTAACTATGGCTACACCTTC

J gene: TRBJ2-3
D gene: -
V gene: TRBV27
clone size: -
CDR3 protein: CASSSRPPTGRGDTQYF
CDR3 DNA: TGTGCCAGCAGTTCCCGGCCCCCGACAGGGCGGGGAGATACGCAGTATTTT

J gene: TRBJ2-7
D gene: -
V gene: TRBV25-1
clone size: -
CDR3 protein: CASSVAMEQYF
CDR3 DNA: TGTGCCAGCAGTGTCGCTATGGAGCAGTACTTC

J gene: TRBJ1-1
D gene: -
V gene: TRBV2
clone size: -
CDR3 protein: CASRGDKNTEAFF
CDR3 DNA: TGTGCCAGCAGGGGCGACAAGAACACTGAAGCTTTCTTT

J gene: TRBJ2-1
D gene: -
V gene: TRBV7-2
clone size: -
CDR3 protein: CASSLLRGTAPRGNEQFF
CDR3 DNA: TGTGCCAGCAGCCTTCTTCGCGGGACCGCCCCTAGGGGCAATGAGCAGTTCTTC

J gene: TRBJ1-5
D gene: TRBD1
V gene: TRBV7-2
clone size: few
CDR3 protein: CASSYGTGGSNQPQHF
CDR3 DNA: TGTGCCAGCAGCTACGGGACAGGGGGAAGCAATCAGCCCCAGCATTTT

J gene: TRBJ1-1
D gene: -
V gene: TRBV15
clone size: -
CDR3 protein: CATSREGPNTEAFF
CDR3 DNA: TGTGCCACCAGCAGAGAGGGCCCGAACACTGAAGCTTTCTTT

J gene: TRBJ1-2
D gene: -
V gene: TRBV9
clone size: -
CDR3 protein: CASSPERGATNYGYTF
CDR3 DNA: TGTGCCAGCAGCCCTGAACGGGGGGCTACTAACTATGGCTACACCTTC

J gene: TRBJ1-2
D gene: -
V gene: TRBV9
clone size: -
CDR3 protein: CASSLPGRETTNYGYTF
CDR3 DNA: TGTGCCAGCAGCCTCCCCGGGCGGGAGACGACTAACTATGGCTACACCTTC

J gene: TRBJ1-3
D gene: -
V gene: TRBV9
clone size: -
CDR3 protein: CASSAILQGGENTIYF
CDR3 DNA: TGTGCCAGCAGCGCGATCCTACAGGGTGGGGAAAACACCATATATTTT

J gene: TRBJ2-2
D gene: TRBD1
V gene: TRBV5-1
clone size: -
CDR3 protein: CASSLGTGGPNTGELFF
CDR3 DNA: TGCGCCAGCAGCCTTGGGACAGGGGGACCGAACACCGGGGAGCTGTTTTTT

J gene: TRBJ1-1
D gene: -
V gene: TRBV7-2
clone size: once
CDR3 protein: CASSFAPGGTEAFF
CDR3 DNA: TGTGCCAGCAGCTTCGCCCCGGGGGGCACTGAAGCTTTCTTT

J gene: TRBJ2-6
D gene: -
V gene: TRBV7-3
clone size: -
CDR3 protein: CASSSPLETGANVLTF
CDR3 DNA: TGTGCCAGCAGCTCACCTCTGGAGACCGGGGCCAACGTCCTGACTTTC

J gene: TRBJ1-3
D gene: -
V gene: TRBV7-9
clone size: -
CDR3 protein: CASSLAAGRSSGNTIYF
CDR3 DNA: TGTGCCAGCAGCTTAGCTGCAGGGCGATCCTCTGGAAACACCATATATTTT

J gene: TRBJ1-3
D gene: TRBD1
V gene: TRBV19
clone size: once
CDR3 protein: CASSQGQGGNTIYF
CDR3 DNA: TGTGCCAGTAGTCAGGGACAGGGTGGAAACACCATATATTTT

J gene: TRBJ1-2
D gene: TRBD1
V gene: TRBV19
clone size: -
CDR3 protein: CASSITQGAHYGYTF
CDR3 DNA: TGTGCCAGTAGTATTACGCAGGGGGCTCACTATGGCTACACCTTC